This T cell receptor (beta chain) originates from a study of blood T cells in healthy people across ages. This clonotype has only a few counts. The authors ran a second PCR of 7 to 11 cycles using a sample-barcoded 5' primer and a J-beta primer mix. MiXCR, run by TCRdb on the 5' RACE reads, gives a single entry per CDR3 protein. This repertoire shows about 730,000 distinct CDR3 sequences, about 40% found once; its top ten account for more than 20%. The CDR3 loop spans 14 amino acids. The V end lost 6 bases, the J end lost 7 bases, and 19 bases lay between the germline ends. Sequencing input: blood. The sequence was obtained from a woman aged 55-69 years in good health. This sequence joins TRBV12-3 or TRBV12-4 and TRBJ2-7; weak D call: TRBD2 (6 bases). This CDR3 reads CASSLRGFEDEQYF. The DNA for the CDR3 is TGTGCCAGCAGCCTACGGGGGTTTGAGGATGAGCAGTACTTC.